Detailed here is one T cell receptor (beta chain). Its antigen is unknown. The data are from a study of blood T cells in healthy people across ages. Each individual donor underwent a draw of ten milliliters of peripheral blood. Combining a sample-barcoded 5' primer with a J-beta primer mix, a second PCR ran for roughly 7 to 12 cycles. TCRdb itself ran the 5' RACE reads through MiXCR, one entry per CDR3 protein. Found here are 800,000 to 950,000 distinct CDR3 sequences, roughly 40% of them singletons; the top ten hold 13%. V was trimmed by 0 bases and J by 3 bases, leaving 7 bases between them. Germline CDR1 SGHTS, CDR2 YDEGEE. The CDR3 consists of 14 residues. Study results and limitations: Fewer expanded clones and more diversity marked long-lived versus aged donors.

The J gene is TRBJ2-1, the V gene TRBV5-8; D gene uncertain. The receptor's source is a man between 18 and 35 years old in good health. Input material: blood. In nucleotides, the CDR3 is TGTGCCAGCAGCTTGGATGTCAGCTACAATGAGCAGTTCTTC. It is translated as CASSLDVSYNEQFF.